This is a list of T cell receptor beta chains from one sample in a study of blood T cell repertoires in COVID-19. TCRdb keeps only in-frame clones here, not all; method: immunoSEQ multiplex PCR. Of about 180,000 clones in the sample, about 80% were seen once. The source material was PBMCs or T cells enriched from blood (not recorded which). Receptors were obtained from a man in his sixties who had been exposed to COVID-19. CDR3s include the opening cysteine and the closing phenylalanine or tryptophan.

TRBV5-1 CASSRDRGRREQYF
TRBV3-1/TRBV3-2 CASSQELAGVKDNEQFF
TRBV6-5 CASSFAGTNYEQYF
TRBV5-5 CASSPLGYEQYF
TRBV7-3 CASSLGQNNSPLHF
TRBV15 CATSREEGDGYTF
TRBV30 CAWSVFGRFGQPQHF
TRBV10-3 CAISALGDNTEAFF
TRBV5-4 CASSLGGTSSYNEQFF
TRBV5-1 CASSLSSGQGNSPLHF
TRBV7-3 CASSFHRTGVNGELFF
TRBV2 CASRQGQGGANVLTF
TRBV23-1 CASSPLAGGYGGELFF
TRBV28 CASSLPGQNTEAFF
TRBV6-5 CASSYLGQGTDEQYF
TRBV9 CASSEGTRPFEQYF
TRBV19 CASSIDHSGGTGYTF
TRBV28 CASSPQGFALMNTEAFF
TRBV5-5 CASSTVPRTEAFF
TRBV24-1 CATSDSSRTGSDEQFF
TRBV30 CAWSVNIPPYEQYF
TRBV5-1 CASSWTGPSGNTIYF
TRBV6-2/TRBV6-3 CASSATGGRADTQYF
TRBV10-3 CAIASGRSTDTQYF
TRBV5-1 CASSLVSSGGEQFF
TRBV27 CASGSFSSTDTQYF
TRBV21-1 CASSLDPIPKPDTEAFF
TRBV27 CASSFGTGRTEAFF
TRBV10-3 CAISNRDFGQETQYF
TRBV7-9 CASSFEVRDSGANVLTF
TRBV11-3 CASSPRQGWTEAFF
TRBV14 CASSQEPQLAGTYEQYF
TRBV19 CASSTQGTSSYEQYF
TRBV7-2 CASSLGGRDVEKLFF
TRBV7-2 CASSNRDYEQYF
TRBV5-4 CASSLETGYGYTF
TRBV2 CASSDRLAGVGYTF
TRBV29-1 CSTPRGGQNNEQFF
TRBV5-4 CASSEIQGAGGELFF
TRBV5-4 CASSPTDRAGGYTF
TRBV2 CASRTRPGQGSSNQPQHF
TRBV27 CASSPTGLAGDPYEQYF
TRBV24-1 CATSDLHTGEYEKLFF
TRBV27 CASSFLQGNSPLHF
TRBV6-5 CASRGQGSSGNTIYF
TRBV30 CAWSVQAGRPYEQYF
TRBV7-2 CASSSGSYTGELFF
TRBV19 CASHPPRDTGELFF
TRBV20-1 CSASRRVGGYNEQFF
TRBV5-1 CASSLTAMNTEAFF
TRBV21-1 CASSKAACVGTGELFF
TRBV11-3 CASSLKTVGNQPQHF
TRBV4-3 CASSQAPAGGPPGELFF
TRBV18 CASSPLSGGLTYEQYF